A selection of T cell receptor beta chains follows, all from one sample in a study of blood T cell repertoires in COVID-19. Sequencing used immunoSEQ multiplex PCR; TCRdb keeps in-frame clones, though not all of them. The profile covers about 280,000 clones, with roughly 90% appearing a single time and 1% taken by the ten largest. The sequenced sample was PBMCs or T cells enriched from blood (not recorded which). The receptor source for this set is a woman in her thirties who had recovered from COVID-19. The CDR3 runs from the conserved cysteine through the conserved F or W.

j_call v_call cdr3_aa
TRBJ2-1 TRBV7-9 CASSSSGRAPSEQFF
TRBJ2-5 TRBV5-1 CASGPSGGPSQETQYF
TRBJ2-5 TRBV2 CASSARAETQYF
TRBJ2-2 TRBV5-1 CASSPSPQGTNTGELFF
TRBJ2-2 TRBV5-1 CASSLSLAGTPGTGELFF
TRBJ2-7 TRBV4-2 CASSQEPLAGIYEQYF
TRBJ2-5 TRBV4-1 CASSQELSPRGETQYF
TRBJ2-5 TRBV7-8 CASSLVPLQETQYF
TRBJ1-6 TRBV28 CASSLNRGANSPLHF
TRBJ2-5 TRBV7-9 CASSLRGGETQYF
TRBJ1-2 TRBV19 CASSTRWDRGTTRSYTF
TRBJ1-4 TRBV7-9 CASSLDPATNEKLFF
TRBJ1-2 TRBV5-6 CASNRLDRAPNYGYTF
TRBJ2-1 TRBV24-1 CATSDDLSSGPGNEQFF
TRBJ1-1 TRBV7-9 CASSLSSGLRTEAFF
TRBJ1-5 TRBV5-4 CASSLRGSNQPQHF
TRBJ2-5 TRBV7-2 CASSLMTSGETQYF
TRBJ1-5 TRBV6-5 CASSLQVGVLGHF
TRBJ2-1 TRBV7-2 CASSLGHLTYNEQFF
TRBJ2-1 TRBV7-9 CASSLVEGQFF
TRBJ2-4 TRBV5-8 CASSIPSAKNIQYF
TRBJ1-1 TRBV7-9 CASTTPGTGGPEAFF
TRBJ1-4 TRBV27 CASSRRKNEKLFF
TRBJ2-1 TRBV5-1 CASSRGLAGGASSYNEQFF
TRBJ2-1 TRBV10-1 CASSESEPIAGKFYNEQFF
TRBJ1-3 TRBV19 CASSPRTVYSGNTIYF
TRBJ1-5 TRBV18 CASSSTGGGDQPQHF
TRBJ1-1 TRBV30 CAWGIQSNTEAFF
TRBJ2-5 TRBV7-8 CASSRPLGNVETQYF
TRBJ1-2 TRBV9 CASSAGTDLNYGYTF
TRBJ2-7 TRBV13 CASSLGDISYEQYF
TRBJ2-7 TRBV5-1 CASGTSGIRGYEQYF
TRBJ2-7 TRBV28 CASTVGGAASYEQYF
TRBJ2-5 TRBV5-1 CASSLVPLGGGEETQYF
TRBJ2-7 TRBV23-1 CASNHPNDRRLRGQYF
TRBJ2-7 TRBV5-1 CASSLLTGGSPRYEQYF
TRBJ2-1 TRBV15 CATSPEQAYNEQFF
TRBJ2-3 TRBV6-5 CASSPGPSGGTQYF
TRBJ1-6 TRBV7-9 CASSLQDSPLHF
TRBJ2-7 TRBV27 CASSLGQGAYEQYF
TRBJ1-3 TRBV23-1 CASGGQVISGNTIYF
TRBJ2-7 TRBV30 CAWSGGQGGTYEQYF
TRBJ1-1 TRBV28 CASSPANEAFF
TRBJ1-6 TRBV15 CATSRDLARGGNSPLHF
TRBJ2-7 TRBV29-1 CSAGSGEGGEQYF
TRBJ2-7 TRBV28 CASTPTGIYEQYF
TRBJ1-2 TRBV6-5 CASSYGNPGEFYGYTF
TRBJ2-3 TRBV5-1 CASSALAATYTDTQYF
TRBJ2-7 TRBV6-5 CASSYSIPQGLYEQYF
TRBJ2-3 TRBV12-3/TRBV12-4 CASRLGTTDTQYF
TRBJ1-4 TRBV28 CASKGAGATNEKLFF